The rows below give T cell receptor beta chains drawn from one sample of a study of response to subunit inactivated influenza vaccine. MiXCR, run by TCRdb on the RT-PCR reads, gives a single entry per CDR3 protein. The sample carries hundreds of thousands of distinct CDR3 sequences, approximately 10% recorded once. These data are also associated with another study on T cells expressing NK-cell markers.

Sequences were derived from PBMCs from blood, sampled on the day of vaccination. All receptors derive from a man aged 50-60 years who received an inactivated influenza vaccine. Each CDR3 is given with its conserved first and last residue. The order of the fields is J gene, V gene, D gene, clone size, CDR3 protein, CDR3 DNA. A D gene is named only where the DNA matches it firmly. Part of the rows lack a size; the others show once, few, many or a class for expanded clones.

>TRBJ2-7|TRBV10-3|TRBD1|-
CAISELGRGHEQYF
TGTGCCATCAGTGAATTGGGCAGGGGGCACGAGCAGTACTTC
>TRBJ2-1|TRBV21-1|-|-
CASSASTYTEEGDEQFF
TGTGCCAGCAGCGCATCGACTTATACGGAAGAAGGCGATGAGCAGTTCTTC
>TRBJ2-1|TRBV12-3/TRBV12-4|TRBD1|-
CASSMNRDSSYNEQFF
TGTGCCAGCAGTATGAACCGGGACAGCTCCTACAATGAGCAGTTCTTC
>TRBJ2-7|TRBV5-1|-|-
CASSFSGASSYEQYF
TGCGCCAGCAGCTTCTCCGGGGCAAGCTCCTACGAGCAGTACTTC
>TRBJ2-2|TRBV24-1|-|-
CATSGRVLTGELFF
TGTGCCACCAGTGGAAGAGTCCTGACCGGGGAGCTGTTTTTT
>TRBJ2-7|TRBV28|-|-
CASSSSGGLDSYEQYF
TGTGCCAGCAGTTCCTCCGGCGGACTTGACTCCTACGAGCAGTACTTC
>TRBJ2-1|TRBV7-9|-|-
CASSLTGINNEQFF
TGTGCCAGCAGCTTAACCGGAATAAACAATGAGCAGTTCTTC
>TRBJ1-1|TRBV20-1|-|few
CSASKPRQEDTEAFF
TGCAGTGCTAGTAAGCCCCGACAGGAGGACACTGAAGCTTTCTTT
>TRBJ2-1|TRBV2|-|few
CASSGRGREQFF
TGTGCCAGCAGTGGCCGGGGGCGTGAGCAGTTCTTC
>TRBJ2-3|TRBV12-3/TRBV12-4|-|many
CASSVWAGTDTQYF
TGTGCCAGCAGTGTGTGGGCGGGGACAGATACGCAGTATTTT
>TRBJ1-5|TRBV28|-|-
CASSLFGNPANQPQHF
TGTGCCAGCAGTTTATTCGGCAACCCGGCCAATCAGCCCCAGCATTTT
>TRBJ2-2|TRBV4-2|-|few
CASSQGDTRGGELFF
TGTGCCAGCAGCCAAGGGGACACTCGGGGCGGGGAGCTGTTTTTT
>TRBJ2-1|TRBV24-1|TRBD1|-
CATSDLGDSSYNEQFF
TGTGCCACCAGTGATTTGGGGGACAGCTCCTACAATGAGCAGTTCTTC
>TRBJ2-1|TRBV6-5|-|-
CASSYSTWAEQFF
TGTGCCAGCAGTTACTCGACTTGGGCTGAGCAGTTCTTC
>TRBJ2-3|TRBV7-7|-|few
CASSPVRTLSSTDTQYF
TGTGCCAGCAGCCCCGTCAGGACTTTATCTAGCACAGATACGCAGTATTTT
>TRBJ1-6|TRBV27|TRBD1|-
CASSLVRIIDRDSPLHF
TGTGCCAGCAGTTTAGTCAGAATCATCGACAGGGATTCACCCCTCCACTTT
>TRBJ1-6|TRBV20-1|-|few
CSAREGGPSPLHF
TGCAGTGCTAGAGAGGGGGGACCTTCACCCCTCCACTTT
>TRBJ2-7|TRBV28|-|many
CASSLAGQSYEQYF
TGTGCCAGCAGTTTAGCGGGACAGAGTTACGAGCAGTACTTC
>TRBJ1-2|TRBV7-9|-|few
CASSLAEIQAANYGYTF
TGTGCCAGCAGCTTAGCGGAGATCCAGGCAGCTAACTATGGCTACACCTTC